The sequence of this TCR beta chain was determined in a study of blood T cell repertoires in COVID-19. Background on the study: The study drew acute and convalescent COVID-19 samples from the United States, Italy and Spain.

The CDR3 is made up of 14 amino acids. Per germline, CDR1 SGHAT and CDR2 FQNNGV. On this clone itself: One end of the junction varies from germline; a read error may be responsible.

Data came from immunoSEQ multiplex PCR; TCRdb stores just in-frame clones and leaves some out. Of some 50,000 clones detected, about nine tenths appear once; the ten largest clones hold approximately 8%. This receptor was obtained from a man aged 50 or older with active COVID-19. The chain recombines TRBV11-2 with TRBJ2-1; 7 bases are shared with TRBD1. Sequenced material: peripheral blood. CDR3 amino acids: CASSLGASTTGILF. The CDR3 coding sequence is TGTGCCAGCAGCTTAGGGGCCTCAACGACAGGGATTCTCTTC.